The 3 T cell receptor beta chains below were found in one sample sequenced in a study of control samples from healthy donors and cancer patients. The table came from immunoSEQ multiplex PCR; TCRdb's copy has only in-frame clones and leaves some out. The sample lists 130,000 to 150,000 clones, approximately 91% occurring once. Sequenced: blood. The receptor set was obtained from a young woman in good health.

The chain employs TRBV2 and TRBJ2-5, with 12 bases aligning to TRBD2. Germline V gene lookup returns CDR1 SNHLY and CDR2 FYNNEI. The CDR3 is 18 residues long. V was pared by 7 bases and J by 0 bases, with 12 bases of the junction left unmatched. The CDR3 nucleotides are TGTGCCAGCATCTTCCTTGGGCTAGCGGGAGGGTACCAAGAGACCCAGTACTTC. Its protein product is CASIFLGLAGGYQETQYF.

The chain couples TRBV2 to TRBJ1-5; TRBD1 might be the D (5 bases). This CDR3 contains 14 residues. Per the germline V gene, CDR1 is SNHLY and CDR2 is FYNNEI. The germline V and J ends were trimmed by 6 bases and 6 bases, with 15 bases remaining between them. CDR3: CASSLQIGTQPQHF. The CDR3 bases are TGTGCCAGCAGCCTCCAAATCGGGACTCAGCCCCAGCATTTT.

This chain joins TRBV9 and TRBJ1-3, with TRBD1 matching over 8 bases. Germline CDR1 and CDR2: SGDLS and YYNGEE. Trimming took 4 bases from V and 4 from J; bases not matched to a gene: 10. The CDR3 loop spans 16 amino acids. The CDR3 is CASSPGQGARGNTIYF. DNA for the CDR3: TGTGCCAGCAGCCCGGGTCAGGGGGCTCGGGGAAACACCATATATTTT.